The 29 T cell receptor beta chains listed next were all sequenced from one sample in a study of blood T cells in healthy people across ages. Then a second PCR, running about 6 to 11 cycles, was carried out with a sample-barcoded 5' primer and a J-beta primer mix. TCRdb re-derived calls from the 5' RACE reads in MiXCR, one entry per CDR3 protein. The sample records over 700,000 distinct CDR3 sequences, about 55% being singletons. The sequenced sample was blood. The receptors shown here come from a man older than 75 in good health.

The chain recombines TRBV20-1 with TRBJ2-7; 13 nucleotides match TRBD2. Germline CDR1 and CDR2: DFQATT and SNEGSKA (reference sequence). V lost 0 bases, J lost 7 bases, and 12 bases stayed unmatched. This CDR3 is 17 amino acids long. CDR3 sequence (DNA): TGCAGTGCTAGAGATCCTCGGACTAGCGGGAGCCTGGGGGAGCAGTACTTC. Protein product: CSARDPRTSGSLGEQYF.

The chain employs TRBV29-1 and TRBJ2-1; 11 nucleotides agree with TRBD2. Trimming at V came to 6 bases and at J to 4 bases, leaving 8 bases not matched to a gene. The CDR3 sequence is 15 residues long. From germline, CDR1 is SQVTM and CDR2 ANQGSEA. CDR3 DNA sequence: TGCAGCGTCTCGGATACTAGCGGGGGATACAATGAGCAGTTCTTC. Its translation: CSVSDTSGGYNEQFF.

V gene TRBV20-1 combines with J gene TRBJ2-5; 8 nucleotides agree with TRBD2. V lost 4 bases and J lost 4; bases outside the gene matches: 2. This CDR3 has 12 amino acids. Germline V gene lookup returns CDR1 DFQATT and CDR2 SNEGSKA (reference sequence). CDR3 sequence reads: CSAITSGETQYF. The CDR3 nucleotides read TGCAGTGCTATCACTAGCGGAGAGACCCAGTACTTC.

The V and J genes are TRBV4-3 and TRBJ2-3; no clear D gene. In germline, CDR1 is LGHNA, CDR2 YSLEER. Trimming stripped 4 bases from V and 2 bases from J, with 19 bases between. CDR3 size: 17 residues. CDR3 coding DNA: TGCGCCAGCAGCCGAGATCCCAAGCAGGTATACACAGATACGCAGTATTTT. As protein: CASSRDPKQVYTDTQYF.

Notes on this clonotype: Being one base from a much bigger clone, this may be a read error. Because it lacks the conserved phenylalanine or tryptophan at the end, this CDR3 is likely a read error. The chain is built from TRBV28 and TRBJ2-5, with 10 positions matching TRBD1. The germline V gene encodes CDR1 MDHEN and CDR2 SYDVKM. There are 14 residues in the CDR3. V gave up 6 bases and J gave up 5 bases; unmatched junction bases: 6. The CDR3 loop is CASSPTGGEETQYL. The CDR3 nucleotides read TGTGCCAGCAGCCCGACAGGGGGCGAGGAGACCCAGTACTTA.

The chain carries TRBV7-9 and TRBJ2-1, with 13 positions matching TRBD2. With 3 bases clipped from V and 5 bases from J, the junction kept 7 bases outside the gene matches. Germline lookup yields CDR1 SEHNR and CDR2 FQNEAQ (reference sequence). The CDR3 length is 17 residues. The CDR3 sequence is CASSFRLAGGLDNEQFF. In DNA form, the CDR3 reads TGTGCCAGCAGCTTCCGACTAGCGGGAGGTTTAGACAATGAGCAGTTCTTC. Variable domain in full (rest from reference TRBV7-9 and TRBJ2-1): DTGVSQNPRHKITKRGQNVTFRCDPISEHNRLYWYRQTLGQGPEFLTYFQNEAQLEKSRLLSDRFSAERPKGSFSTLEIQRTEQGDSAMYLCASSFRLAGGLDNEQFFGPGTRLTVL.

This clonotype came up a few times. The CDR3 DNA reads TGTGCCAGCAGTTTTTCGCCGGGGAGGAGGACCCAGTACTTC. Protein: CASSFSPGRRTQYF. V is TRBV28 and J is TRBJ2-7, with D perhaps TRBD2 (6 bases). The DNA end is a closer match to TRBJ2-5, so the J assignment may be wrong. Germline loops: CDR1 MDHEN, CDR2 SYDVKM. This CDR3 has 14 amino acids.

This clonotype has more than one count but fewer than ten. CDR3 region: CASSLLSNQPQHF. The CDR3, as DNA: TGTGCCAGCAGTTTGCTTAGCAATCAGCCCCAGCATTTT. The genes are TRBV28 and TRBJ1-5; D is unclear. Trimming took 3 bases from V and 0 from J, leaving 3 bases between them. Germline CDR1 is MDHEN and CDR2 is SYDVKM. The CDR3 is 13 residues long.

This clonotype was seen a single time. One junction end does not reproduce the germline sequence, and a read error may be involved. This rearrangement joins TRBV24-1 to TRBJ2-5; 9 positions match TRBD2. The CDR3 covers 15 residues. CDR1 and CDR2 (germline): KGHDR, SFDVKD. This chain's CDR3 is CATSVVSGSSETRYF. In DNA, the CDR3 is TGTGCCACCAGTGTTGTTAGCGGGAGCTCTGAGACCCGGTACTTC.

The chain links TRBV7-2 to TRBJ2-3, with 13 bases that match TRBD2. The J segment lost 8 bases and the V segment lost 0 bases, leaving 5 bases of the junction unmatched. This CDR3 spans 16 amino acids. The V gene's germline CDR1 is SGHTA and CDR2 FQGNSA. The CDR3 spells CASSLAGTSGKGTQYF. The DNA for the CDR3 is TGTGCCAGCAGCTTAGCGGGGACTAGCGGGAAGGGTACGCAGTATTTT.

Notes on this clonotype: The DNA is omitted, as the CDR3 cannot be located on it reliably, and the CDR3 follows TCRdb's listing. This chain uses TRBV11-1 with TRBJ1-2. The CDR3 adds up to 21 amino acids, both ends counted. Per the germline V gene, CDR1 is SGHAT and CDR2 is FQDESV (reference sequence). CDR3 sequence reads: CATEASYEQYFGQLINYGYTF.

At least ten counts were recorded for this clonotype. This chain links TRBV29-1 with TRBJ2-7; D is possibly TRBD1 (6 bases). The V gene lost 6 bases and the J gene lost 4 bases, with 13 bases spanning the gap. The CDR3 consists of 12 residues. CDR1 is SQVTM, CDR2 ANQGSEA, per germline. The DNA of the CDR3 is TGCAGCGTGGGGGCGGATAAGTACGAGCAGTACTTC. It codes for CSVGADKYEQYF.

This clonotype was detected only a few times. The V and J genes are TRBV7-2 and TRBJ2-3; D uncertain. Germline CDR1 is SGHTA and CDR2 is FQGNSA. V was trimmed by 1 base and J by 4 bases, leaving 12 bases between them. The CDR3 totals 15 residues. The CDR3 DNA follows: TGTGCCAGCAGCTTAGACTATGGGCGACCAGATACGCAGTATTTT. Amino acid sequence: CASSLDYGRPDTQYF.

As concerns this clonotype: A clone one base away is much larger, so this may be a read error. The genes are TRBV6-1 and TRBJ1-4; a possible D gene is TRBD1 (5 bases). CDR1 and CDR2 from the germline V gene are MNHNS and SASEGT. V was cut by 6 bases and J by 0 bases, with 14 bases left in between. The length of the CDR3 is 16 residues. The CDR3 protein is CASRRMGLATNEKLFF. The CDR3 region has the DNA TGTGCCAGCAGGCGGATGGGACTGGCAACTAATGAAAAACTGTTTTTT.

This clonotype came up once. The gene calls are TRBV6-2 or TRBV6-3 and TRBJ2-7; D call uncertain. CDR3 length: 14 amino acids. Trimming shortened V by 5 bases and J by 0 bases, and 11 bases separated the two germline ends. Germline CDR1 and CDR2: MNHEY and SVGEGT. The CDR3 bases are TGTGCCAGCAGTCCTCATGGAAGCTCCTACGAGCAGTACTTC. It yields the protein CASSPHGSSYEQYF.

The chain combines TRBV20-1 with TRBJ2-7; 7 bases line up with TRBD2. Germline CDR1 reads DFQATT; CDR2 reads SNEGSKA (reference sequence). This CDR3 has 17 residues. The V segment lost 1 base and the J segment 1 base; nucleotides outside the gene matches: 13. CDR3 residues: CSARALPGGGGSYEQYF. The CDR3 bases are TGCAGTGCTAGAGCCCTTCCGGGAGGCGGGGGTTCCTACGAGCAGTACTTC.

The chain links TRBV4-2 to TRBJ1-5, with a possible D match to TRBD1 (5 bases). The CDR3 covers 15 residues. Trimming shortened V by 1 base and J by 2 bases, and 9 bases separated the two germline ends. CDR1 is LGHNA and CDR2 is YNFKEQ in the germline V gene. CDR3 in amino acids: CASSQGGSGNQPQHF. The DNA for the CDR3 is TGTGCCAGCAGCCAAGGGGGCTCGGGCAATCAGCCCCAGCATTTT.

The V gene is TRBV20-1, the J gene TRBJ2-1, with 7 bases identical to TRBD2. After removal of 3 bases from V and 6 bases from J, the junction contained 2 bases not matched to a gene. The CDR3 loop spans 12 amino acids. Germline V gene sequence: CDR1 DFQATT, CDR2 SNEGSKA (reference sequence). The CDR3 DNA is TGCAGTGCTAGTGCGGGAGTCAATGAGCAGTTCTTC. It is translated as CSASAGVNEQFF.

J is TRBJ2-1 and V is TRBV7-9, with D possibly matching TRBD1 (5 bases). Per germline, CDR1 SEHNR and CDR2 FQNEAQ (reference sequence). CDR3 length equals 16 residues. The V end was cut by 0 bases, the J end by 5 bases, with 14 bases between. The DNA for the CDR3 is TGTGCCAGCAGCTTAGCTCGGACACAGACTGACAATGAGCAGTTCTTC. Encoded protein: CASSLARTQTDNEQFF.

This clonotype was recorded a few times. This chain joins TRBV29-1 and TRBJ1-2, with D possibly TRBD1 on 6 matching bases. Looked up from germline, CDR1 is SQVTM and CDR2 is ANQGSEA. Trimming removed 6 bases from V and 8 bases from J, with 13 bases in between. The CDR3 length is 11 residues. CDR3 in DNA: TGCAGCGTGCAGGGGTTACAGGGCTACACCTTC. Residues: CSVQGLQGYTF.

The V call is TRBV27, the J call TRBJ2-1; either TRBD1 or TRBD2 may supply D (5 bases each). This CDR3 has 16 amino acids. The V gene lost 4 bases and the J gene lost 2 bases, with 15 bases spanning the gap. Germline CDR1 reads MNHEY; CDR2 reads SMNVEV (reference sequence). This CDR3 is CASSYGRGRPYNEQFF. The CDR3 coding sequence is TGTGCCAGCAGTTATGGTCGGGGCCGGCCCTACAATGAGCAGTTCTTC.

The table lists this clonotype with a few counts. DNA of the CDR3: TGCAGTGCCTTCCTCCCCGCCGCCGGAAGATACGCGTATTTT. Translating it yields CSAFLPAAGRYAYF. The chain combines TRBV20-1 with TRBJ2-3; D gene unclear. The CDR3 extends over 14 amino acids. V was pared by 6 bases and J by 14 bases, with 27 bases between. Germline V lookup: CDR1 DFQATT, CDR2 SNEGSKA (reference sequence).

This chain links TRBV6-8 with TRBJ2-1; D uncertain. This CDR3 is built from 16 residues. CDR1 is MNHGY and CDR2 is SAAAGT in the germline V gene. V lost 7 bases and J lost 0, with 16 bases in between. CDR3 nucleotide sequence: TGTGCCAGCACCCCAGTAGTGGGAAGCTCCTACAATGAGCAGTTCTTC. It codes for CASTPVVGSSYNEQFF.

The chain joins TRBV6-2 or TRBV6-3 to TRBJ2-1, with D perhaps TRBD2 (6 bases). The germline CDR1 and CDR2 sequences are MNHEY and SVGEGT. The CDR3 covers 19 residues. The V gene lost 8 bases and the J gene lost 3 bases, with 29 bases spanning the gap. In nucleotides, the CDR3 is TGTGCCAGCCGAAGGAACGCGGGGCTGATCAAAACAAGCTACAATGAGCAGTTCTTC. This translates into CASRRNAGLIKTSYNEQFF.

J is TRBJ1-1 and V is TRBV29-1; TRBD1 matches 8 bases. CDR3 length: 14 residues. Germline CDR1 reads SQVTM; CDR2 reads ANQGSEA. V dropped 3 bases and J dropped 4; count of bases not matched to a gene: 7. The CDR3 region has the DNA TGCAGCGTTGATGGGATACAGGGGGGCACTGAAGCTTTCTTT. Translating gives CSVDGIQGGTEAFF.

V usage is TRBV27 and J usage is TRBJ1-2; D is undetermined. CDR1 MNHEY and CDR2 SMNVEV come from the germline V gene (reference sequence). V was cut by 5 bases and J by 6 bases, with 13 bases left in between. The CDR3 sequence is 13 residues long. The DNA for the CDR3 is TGTGCCAGCAGTCGGGTCGGGTCCGATGGCTACACCTTC. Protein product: CASSRVGSDGYTF.

The CDR3 loop reads CASTSGGGTQYF. The CDR3 bases are TGTGCCAGCACTTCAGGCGGGGGGACCCAGTACTTC. The rearrangement links TRBV4-2 to TRBJ2-5, with 7 bases aligning to TRBD2. This CDR3 has 12 amino acids. V shed 7 bases and J 7 bases; nucleotides not matched to a gene: 6. Germline V gene lookup returns CDR1 LGHNA and CDR2 YNFKEQ.

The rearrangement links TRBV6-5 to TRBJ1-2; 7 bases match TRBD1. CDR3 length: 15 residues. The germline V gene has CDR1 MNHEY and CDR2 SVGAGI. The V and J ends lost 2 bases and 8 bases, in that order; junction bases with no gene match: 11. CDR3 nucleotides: TGTGCCAGCAGTTACGCCCGGACAGGTCTTGGGGGCTACACCTTC. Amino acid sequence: CASSYARTGLGGYTF.

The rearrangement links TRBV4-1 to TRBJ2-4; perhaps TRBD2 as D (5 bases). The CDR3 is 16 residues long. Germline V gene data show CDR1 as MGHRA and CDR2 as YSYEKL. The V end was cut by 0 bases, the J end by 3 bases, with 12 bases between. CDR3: CASSQDPGVDKNIQYF. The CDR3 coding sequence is TGCGCCAGCAGCCAAGATCCCGGGGTTGACAAAAACATTCAGTACTTC.